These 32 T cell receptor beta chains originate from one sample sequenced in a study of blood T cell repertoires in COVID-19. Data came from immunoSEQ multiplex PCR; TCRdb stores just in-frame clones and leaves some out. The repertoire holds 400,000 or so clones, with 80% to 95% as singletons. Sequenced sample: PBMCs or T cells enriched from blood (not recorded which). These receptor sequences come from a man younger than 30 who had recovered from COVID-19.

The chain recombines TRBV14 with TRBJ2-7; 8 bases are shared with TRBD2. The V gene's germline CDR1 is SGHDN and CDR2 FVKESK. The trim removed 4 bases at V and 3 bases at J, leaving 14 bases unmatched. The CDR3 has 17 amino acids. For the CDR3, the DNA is TGTGCCAGCAGCCCCGGCAGTCGTCTCGCGGGAGGCTACGAGCAGTACTTC. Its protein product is CASSPGSRLAGGYEQYF.

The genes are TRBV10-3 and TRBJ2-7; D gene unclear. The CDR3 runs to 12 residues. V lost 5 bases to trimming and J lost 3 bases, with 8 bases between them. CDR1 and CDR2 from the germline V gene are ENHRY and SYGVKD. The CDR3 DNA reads TGTGCCATCAGTAACACCAACTACGAGCAGTACTTC. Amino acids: CAISNTNYEQYF.

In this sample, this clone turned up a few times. The CDR3 bases are TGTGCCAGCAGCGCTCGGTGGCGGGTGACCTACGAGCAGTACTTC. The encoded protein is CASSARWRVTYEQYF. The chain recombines TRBV21-1 with TRBJ2-7; TRBD2 is the table's D call and was not checked against the DNA. TRBV21-1 has pseudogene status. The CDR3 sequence is 15 residues long.

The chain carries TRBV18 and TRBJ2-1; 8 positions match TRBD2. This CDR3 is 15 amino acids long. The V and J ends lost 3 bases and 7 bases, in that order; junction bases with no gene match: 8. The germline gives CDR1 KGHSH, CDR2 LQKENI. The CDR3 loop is CASSPRLGGGNEQFF. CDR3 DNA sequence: TGTGCCAGCTCACCCCGGTTAGGCGGGGGGAATGAGCAGTTCTTC.

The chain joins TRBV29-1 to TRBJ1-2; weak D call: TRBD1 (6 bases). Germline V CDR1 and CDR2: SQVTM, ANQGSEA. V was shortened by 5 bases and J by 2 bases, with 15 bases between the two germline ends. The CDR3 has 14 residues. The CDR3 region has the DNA TGCAGCGTTTCTAGTTACGGGACAAACTATGGCTACACCTTC. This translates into CSVSSYGTNYGYTF.

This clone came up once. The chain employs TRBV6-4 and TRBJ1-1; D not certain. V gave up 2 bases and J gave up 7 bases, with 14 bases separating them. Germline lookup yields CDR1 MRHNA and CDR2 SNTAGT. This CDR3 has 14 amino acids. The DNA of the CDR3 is TGTGCCAGCAGTGACCCCGGGATTTGGGTTGAAGCTTTCTTT. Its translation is CASSDPGIWVEAFF.

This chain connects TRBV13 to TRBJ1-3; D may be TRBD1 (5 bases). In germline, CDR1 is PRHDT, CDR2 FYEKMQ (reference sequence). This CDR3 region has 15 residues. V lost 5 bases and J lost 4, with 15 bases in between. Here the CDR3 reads CASSQVLTVGNTIYF. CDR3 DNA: TGTGCCAGCAGCCAAGTCCTGACAGTGGGAAACACCATATATTTT.

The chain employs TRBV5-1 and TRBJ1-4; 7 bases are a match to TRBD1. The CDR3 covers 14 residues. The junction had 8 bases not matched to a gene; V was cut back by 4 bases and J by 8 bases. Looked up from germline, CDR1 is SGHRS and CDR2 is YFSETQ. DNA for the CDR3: TGCGCCAGCAGCACGGGACAGTTTCGGGAAAAACTGTTTTTT. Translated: CASSTGQFREKLFF.

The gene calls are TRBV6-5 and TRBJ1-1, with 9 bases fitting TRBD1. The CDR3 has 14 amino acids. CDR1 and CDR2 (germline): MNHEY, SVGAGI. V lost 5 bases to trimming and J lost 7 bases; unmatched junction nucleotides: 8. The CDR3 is CASSPQGTGLEAFF. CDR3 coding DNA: TGTGCCAGCAGTCCTCAAGGGACAGGGCTTGAAGCTTTCTTT.

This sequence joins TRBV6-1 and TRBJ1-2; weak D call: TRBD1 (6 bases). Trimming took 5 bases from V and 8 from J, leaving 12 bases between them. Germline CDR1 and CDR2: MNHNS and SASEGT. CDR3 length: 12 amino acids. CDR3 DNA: TGTGCCAGCAGTAAACAGGGTGACGGCTACACCTTC. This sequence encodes CASSKQGDGYTF.

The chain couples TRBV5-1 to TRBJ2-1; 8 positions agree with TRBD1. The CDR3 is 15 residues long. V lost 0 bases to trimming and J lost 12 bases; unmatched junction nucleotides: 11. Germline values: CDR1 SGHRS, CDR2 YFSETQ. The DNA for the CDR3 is TGCGCCAGCAGCTTGGGGCCAGGGGGCAACGATAGGCAGTTCTTC. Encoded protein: CASSLGPGGNDRQFF.

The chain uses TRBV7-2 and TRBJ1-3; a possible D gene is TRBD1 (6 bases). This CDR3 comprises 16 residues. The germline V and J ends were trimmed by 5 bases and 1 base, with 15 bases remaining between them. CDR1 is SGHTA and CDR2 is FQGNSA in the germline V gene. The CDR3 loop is CASSPVDRISGNTIYF. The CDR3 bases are TGTGCCAGCAGCCCCGTAGACAGGATTTCTGGAAACACCATATATTTT.

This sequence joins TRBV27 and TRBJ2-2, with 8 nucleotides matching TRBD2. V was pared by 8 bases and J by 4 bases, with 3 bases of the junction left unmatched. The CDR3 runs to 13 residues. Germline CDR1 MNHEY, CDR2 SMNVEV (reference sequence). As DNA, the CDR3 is TGTGCCAGCCGGACTAGCCTCACCGGGGAGCTGTTTTTT. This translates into CASRTSLTGELFF.

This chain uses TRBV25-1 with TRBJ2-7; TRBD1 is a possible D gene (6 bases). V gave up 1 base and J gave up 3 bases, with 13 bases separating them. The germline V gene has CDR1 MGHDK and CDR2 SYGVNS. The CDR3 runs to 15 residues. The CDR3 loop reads CASSESGVLGYEQYF. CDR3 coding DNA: TGTGCCAGCAGTGAATCAGGGGTTTTGGGCTACGAGCAGTACTTC.

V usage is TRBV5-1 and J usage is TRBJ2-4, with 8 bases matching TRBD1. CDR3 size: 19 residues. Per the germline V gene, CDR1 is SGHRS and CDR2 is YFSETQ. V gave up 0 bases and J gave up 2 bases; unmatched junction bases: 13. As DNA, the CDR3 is TGCGCCAGCAGCTTGGGGACAGGGATATTAGCTGTGTCCAAAAACATTCAGTACTTC. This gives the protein CASSLGTGILAVSKNIQYF. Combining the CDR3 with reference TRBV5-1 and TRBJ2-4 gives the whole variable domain KAGVTQTPRYLIKTRGQQVTLSCSPISGHRSVSWYQQTPGQGLQFLFEYFSETQRNKGNFPGRFSGRQFSNSRSEMNVSTLELGDSALYLCASSLGTGILAVSKNIQYFGAGTRLSVL.

The CDR3 nucleotides read TGTGCCATCAGTGACCGTCAGGCGAACACTGAAGCTTTCTTT. This codes for CAISDRQANTEAFF. The chain employs TRBV10-3 and TRBJ1-1; D is unresolved. Germline V lookup: CDR1 ENHRY, CDR2 SYGVKD. V lost 3 bases and J 1 base, leaving 9 bases between the germline ends. There are 14 residues in the CDR3.

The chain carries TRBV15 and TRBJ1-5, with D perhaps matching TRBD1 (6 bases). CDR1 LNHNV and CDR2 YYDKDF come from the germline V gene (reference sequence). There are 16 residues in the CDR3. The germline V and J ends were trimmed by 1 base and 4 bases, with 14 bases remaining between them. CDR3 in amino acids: CATSRGRNRENQPQHF. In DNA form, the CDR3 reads TGTGCCACCAGCAGAGGCCGAAACAGGGAGAATCAGCCCCAGCATTTT. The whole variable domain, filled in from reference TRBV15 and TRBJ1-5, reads DAMVIQNPRYQVTQFGKPVTLSCSQTLNHNVMYWYQQKSSQAPKLLFHYYDKDFNNEADTPDNFQSRRPNTSFCFLDIRSPGLGDTAMYLCATSRGRNRENQPQHFGDGTRLSIL.

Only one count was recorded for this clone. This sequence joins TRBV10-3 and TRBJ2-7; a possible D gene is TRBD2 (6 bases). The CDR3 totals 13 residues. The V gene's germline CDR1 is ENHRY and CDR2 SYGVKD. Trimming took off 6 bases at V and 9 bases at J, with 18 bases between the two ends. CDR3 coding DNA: TGTGCCATCAGCTTCAGAAGGGACTCGGGGCAGTACTTC. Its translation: CAISFRRDSGQYF.

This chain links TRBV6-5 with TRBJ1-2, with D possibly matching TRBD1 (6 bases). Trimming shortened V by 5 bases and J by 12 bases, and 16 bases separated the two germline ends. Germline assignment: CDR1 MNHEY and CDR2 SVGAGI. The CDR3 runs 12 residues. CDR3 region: CASSRGGREDTF. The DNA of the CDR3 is TGTGCCAGCAGTAGGGGGGGCAGGGAGGACACCTTC.

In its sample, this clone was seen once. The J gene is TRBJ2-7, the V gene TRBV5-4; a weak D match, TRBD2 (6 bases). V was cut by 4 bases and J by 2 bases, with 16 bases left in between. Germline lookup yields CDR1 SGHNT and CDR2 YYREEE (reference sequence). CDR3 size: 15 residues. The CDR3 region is CASSQTGLSPYEQYF. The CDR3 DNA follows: TGTGCCAGCAGCCAAACCGGACTAAGTCCCTACGAGCAGTACTTC.

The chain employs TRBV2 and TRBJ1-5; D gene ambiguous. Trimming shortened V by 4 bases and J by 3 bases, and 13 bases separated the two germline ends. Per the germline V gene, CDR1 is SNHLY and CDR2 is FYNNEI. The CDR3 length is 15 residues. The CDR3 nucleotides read TGTGCCAGCAGTGTCCGGGGTCGGGTCAATCAGCCCCAGCATTTT. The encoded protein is CASSVRGRVNQPQHF.

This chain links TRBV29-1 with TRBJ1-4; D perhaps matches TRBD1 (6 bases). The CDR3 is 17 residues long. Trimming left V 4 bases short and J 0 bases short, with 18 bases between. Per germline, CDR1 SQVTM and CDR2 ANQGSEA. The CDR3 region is CSVAGRVRGSTNEKLFF. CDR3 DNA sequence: TGCAGCGTTGCCGGAAGAGTCAGGGGTTCAACTAATGAAAAACTGTTTTTT.

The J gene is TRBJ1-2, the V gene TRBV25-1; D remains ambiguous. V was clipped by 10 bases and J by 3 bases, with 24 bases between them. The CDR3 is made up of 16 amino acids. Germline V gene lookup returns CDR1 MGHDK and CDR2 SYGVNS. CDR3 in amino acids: CANSYPGLVPYYGYTF. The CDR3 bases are TGTGCCAACTCCTACCCAGGACTCGTACCTTACTATGGCTACACCTTC.

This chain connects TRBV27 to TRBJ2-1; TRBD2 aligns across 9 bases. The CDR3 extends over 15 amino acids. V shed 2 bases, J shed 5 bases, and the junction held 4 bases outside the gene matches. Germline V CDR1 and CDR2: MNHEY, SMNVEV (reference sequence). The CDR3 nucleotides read TGTGCCAGCAGTTTAACCCCTAGCGGGGACAATGAGCAGTTCTTC. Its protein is CASSLTPSGDNEQFF.

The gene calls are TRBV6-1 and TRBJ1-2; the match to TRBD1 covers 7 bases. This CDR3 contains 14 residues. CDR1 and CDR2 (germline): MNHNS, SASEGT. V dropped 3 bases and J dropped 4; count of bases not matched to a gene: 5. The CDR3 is CASSDRQGGYGYTF. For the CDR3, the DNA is TGTGCCAGCAGTGACCGACAGGGCGGCTATGGCTACACCTTC.

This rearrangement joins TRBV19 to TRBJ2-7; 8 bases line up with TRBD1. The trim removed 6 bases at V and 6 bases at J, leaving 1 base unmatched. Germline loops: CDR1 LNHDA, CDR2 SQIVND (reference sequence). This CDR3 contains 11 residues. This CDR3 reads CASSQGAEQYF. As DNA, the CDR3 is TGTGCCAGTAGCCAGGGGGCCGAGCAGTACTTC.

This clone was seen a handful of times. This CDR3 is CASSLRGGLGEKLFF. CDR3 nucleotides: TGTGCCAGCAGTTTAAGGGGGGGGTTGGGTGAAAAACTGTTTTTT. The chain links TRBV28 to TRBJ1-4, with TRBD1 as a possible D gene (6 bases). The V end was cut by 2 bases, the J end by 7 bases, with 14 bases between. The CDR3 is 15 amino acids. Germline-derived CDR1 and CDR2 are MDHEN and SYDVKM.

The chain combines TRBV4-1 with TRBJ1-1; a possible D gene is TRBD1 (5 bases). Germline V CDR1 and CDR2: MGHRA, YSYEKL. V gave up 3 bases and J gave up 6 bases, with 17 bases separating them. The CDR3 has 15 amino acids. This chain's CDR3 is CASSQLGSQGPEAFF. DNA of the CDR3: TGCGCCAGCAGCCAGCTAGGGTCCCAGGGTCCTGAAGCTTTCTTT.

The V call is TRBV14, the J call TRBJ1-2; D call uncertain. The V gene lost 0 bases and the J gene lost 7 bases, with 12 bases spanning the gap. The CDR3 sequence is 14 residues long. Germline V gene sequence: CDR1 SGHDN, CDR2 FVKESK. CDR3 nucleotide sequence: TGTGCCAGCAGCCAAGAAGCGGTGTTCCCTGGCTACACCTTC. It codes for CASSQEAVFPGYTF.

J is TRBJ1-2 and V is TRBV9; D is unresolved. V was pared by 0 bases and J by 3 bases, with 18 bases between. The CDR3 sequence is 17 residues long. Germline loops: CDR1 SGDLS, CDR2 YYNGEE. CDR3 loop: CASSVGSEVLAHYGYTF. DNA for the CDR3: TGTGCCAGCAGCGTAGGGAGTGAGGTTTTGGCCCACTATGGCTACACCTTC.

For the CDR3, the DNA is TGTGCCAGCAGTGGTTTGGGACAGACTAATGAAAAACTGTTTTTT. It translates to CASSGLGQTNEKLFF. J is TRBJ1-4 and V is TRBV28; TRBD1 matches at 7 bases. J lost 2 bases, V lost 5 bases, and 5 bases had no gene match. CDR3 length equals 15 residues. In germline, CDR1 is MDHEN, CDR2 SYDVKM.

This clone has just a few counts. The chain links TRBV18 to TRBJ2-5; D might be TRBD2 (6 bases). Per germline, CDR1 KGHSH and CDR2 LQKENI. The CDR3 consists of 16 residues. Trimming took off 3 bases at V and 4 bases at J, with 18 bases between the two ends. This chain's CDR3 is CASSPRGLAGGETQYF. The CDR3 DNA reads TGTGCCAGCTCACCGCGGGGTTTGGCAGGTGGAGAGACCCAGTACTTC.